The 2 T cell receptor beta chains below all came from one sample that was sequenced in a study of T cells after yellow fever vaccination. TCRdb ran MiXCR on the 5' RACE reads and lists one entry per CDR3 protein. The sample gives approximately 550,000 distinct CDR3 sequences, approximately 13% of which show up once; around an eighth is in the top ten. The input for sequencing was PBMCs, taken on the day of the yellow fever booster vaccination. The receptor set was obtained from a man aged 25-45 years who received the YFV17D yellow fever vaccine.

The genes are TRBV7-2 and TRBJ2-1; D is uncertain. Deletions cut 2 bases from V and 10 bases from J, with 12 bases between. The CDR3 is 13 amino acids. Germline-derived CDR1 and CDR2 are SGHTA and FQGNSA. CDR3: CASSLLRSREQFF. For the CDR3, the DNA is TGTGCCAGCAGCTTATTACGGTCTCGGGAGCAGTTCTTC.

This clonotype came up a few times. The rearrangement joins TRBV6-5 to TRBJ2-1, with D unresolved. Germline V gene lookup returns CDR1 MNHEY and CDR2 SVGAGI. V lost 0 bases to trimming and J lost 0 bases, with 9 bases between them. The CDR3 is 16 amino acids. The CDR3 sequence: CASSYSSIYSYNEQFF. In nucleotides, the CDR3 is TGTGCCAGCAGTTACTCGAGTATTTACTCCTACAATGAGCAGTTCTTC.